These 2 T cell receptor beta chains came from one sample sequenced in a study of breast tumors, draining lymph nodes, adjacent tissues. Using its own MiXCR run on the multiplex PCR reads, TCRdb lists one record per CDR3 protein. The sample gives about 140,000 distinct CDR3 sequences, about 30% of which show up once; under 2.5% is in the top ten. Axillary draining lymph nodes of breast cancer patients supplied the node samples. Source material: axillary lymph node tissue. These TCRs come from a female donor with breast cancer. Some clones in this sample may be carry-over from other donors' samples.

In its sample, this clonotype was seen many times. J is TRBJ1-2 and V is TRBV19; 7 nucleotides align to TRBD1. The CDR3 totals 11 residues. J lost 7 bases, V lost 9 bases, and 5 bases had no gene match. The germline V gene has CDR1 LNHDA and CDR2 SQIVND (reference sequence). The DNA for the CDR3 is TGTGCCAGCCAAGGACAGGCTGGCTACACCTTC. It specifies CASQGQAGYTF.

A remark on this clonotype: Possible read error: a much larger clone is one base away. CDR3 protein: CSARDMRGYAYTF. The CDR3 region has the DNA TGCAGTGCTAGAGATATGAGGGGCTATGCCTACACCTTC. The chain links TRBV20-1 to TRBJ1-2, with TRBD1 as a possible D gene (5 bases). Germline V gene data show CDR1 as DFQATT and CDR2 as SNEGSKA (reference sequence). The CDR3 loop spans 13 amino acids.